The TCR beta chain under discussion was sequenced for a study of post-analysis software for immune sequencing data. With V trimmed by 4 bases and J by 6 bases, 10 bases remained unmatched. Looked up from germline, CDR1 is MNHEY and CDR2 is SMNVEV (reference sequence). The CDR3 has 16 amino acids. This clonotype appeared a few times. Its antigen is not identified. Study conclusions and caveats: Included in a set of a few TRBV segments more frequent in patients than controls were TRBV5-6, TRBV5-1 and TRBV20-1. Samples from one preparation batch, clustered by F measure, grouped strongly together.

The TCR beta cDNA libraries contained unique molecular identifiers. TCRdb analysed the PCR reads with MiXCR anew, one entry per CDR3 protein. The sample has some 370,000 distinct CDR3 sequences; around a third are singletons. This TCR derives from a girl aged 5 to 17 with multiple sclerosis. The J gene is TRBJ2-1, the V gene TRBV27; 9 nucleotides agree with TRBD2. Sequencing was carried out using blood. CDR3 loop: CASSSLLAGMGNEQFF. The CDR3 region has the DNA TGTGCCAGCAGTTCGCTCCTAGCGGGGATGGGCAATGAGCAGTTCTTC.